This section outlines one T cell receptor (beta chain) sequence together with its context. Its matching antigen is unknown. This entry is derived from a study of T cell responses to AZD1222 COVID-19 vaccine. The overall study: Second-dose schedules of about 4 or about 12 weeks were combined. Findings and limits, study-wide: Repertoires in all cases were sampled only once the peak T cell response had passed. A reported finding is that nearly half of spike-specific TCRs target unmutated variant regions. Females made up more of the donors, who were largely white British, and clonal diversity may have come out too low.

This CDR3 contains 15 residues. Germline values: CDR1 SGHRS, CDR2 YFSETQ. V lost 4 bases to trimming and J lost 8 bases, with 22 bases between them. Using immunoSEQ multiplex PCR, the repertoire was profiled, and TCRdb retains in-frame clones only, with some absent. The table records some 150,000 clones, around 94% of them present only once. V and J are TRBV5-1 and TRBJ2-7, with D possibly TRBD2 on 6 matching bases. The material sequenced was peripheral blood, taken on day 0 of AZD1222 vaccination. The TCR sequence derives from an adult in good health. CDR3 DNA sequence: TGCGCCAGCAGCCCGGGGACTTCAGCCCGGCTGCAGCAGTACTTC. Translating it yields CASSPGTSARLQQYF.